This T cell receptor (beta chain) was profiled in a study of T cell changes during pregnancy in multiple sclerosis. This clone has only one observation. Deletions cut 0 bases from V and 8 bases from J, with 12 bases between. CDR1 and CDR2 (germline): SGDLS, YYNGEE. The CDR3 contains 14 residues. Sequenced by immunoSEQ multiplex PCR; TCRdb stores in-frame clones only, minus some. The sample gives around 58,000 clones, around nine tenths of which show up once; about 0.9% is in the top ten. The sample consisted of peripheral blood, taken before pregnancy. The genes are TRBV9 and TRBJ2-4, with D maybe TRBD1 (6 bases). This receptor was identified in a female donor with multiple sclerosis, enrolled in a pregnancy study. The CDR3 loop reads CASSVVGAGDIQYF. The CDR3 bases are TGTGCCAGCAGCGTAGTGGGGGCCGGGGACATTCAGTACTTC. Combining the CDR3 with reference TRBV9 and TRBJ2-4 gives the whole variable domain DSGVTQTPKHLITATGQRVTLRCSPRSGDLSVYWYQQSLDQGLQFLIQYYNGEERAKGNILERFSAQQFPDLHSELNLSSLELGDSALYFCASSVVGAGDIQYFGAGTRLSVL.